This TCR beta chain was recovered during a study of blood T cell repertoires in COVID-19. The cohort comprised adults aged about 18 to 90 years residing in 20 to 30 US areas. Recovered status applied to Cohort 3 donors who had two consecutive negative PCRs. It also applied to those with clearance or with symptom resolution. There are 13 residues in the CDR3. Losses at the gene ends were 5 bases for V and 6 bases for J; bases not matched to a gene: 2. Germline CDR1 is PRHDT and CDR2 is FYEKMQ (reference sequence). Original handling: Quantification of nucleated cells was approximated via reference gene primer amplification. The repertoire was sequenced with immunoSEQ multiplex PCR; TCRdb's copy has only in-frame clones and lacks some. V, J and clone size derive from that table, while D and trimming were established from the DNA sequence. The sample contains about 320,000 clones, roughly nine tenths of which appear only once.

Sequencing was carried out using PBMCs or T cells enriched from blood (not recorded which). The chain is built from TRBV13 and TRBJ2-1; TRBD1 aligns across 9 bases. The receptor comes from a man aged 55 to 70 who had recovered from COVID-19. The CDR3 sequence: CASSQDRGNEQFF. The CDR3 DNA sequence: TGTGCCAGCAGCCAGGACAGGGGCAATGAGCAGTTCTTC.